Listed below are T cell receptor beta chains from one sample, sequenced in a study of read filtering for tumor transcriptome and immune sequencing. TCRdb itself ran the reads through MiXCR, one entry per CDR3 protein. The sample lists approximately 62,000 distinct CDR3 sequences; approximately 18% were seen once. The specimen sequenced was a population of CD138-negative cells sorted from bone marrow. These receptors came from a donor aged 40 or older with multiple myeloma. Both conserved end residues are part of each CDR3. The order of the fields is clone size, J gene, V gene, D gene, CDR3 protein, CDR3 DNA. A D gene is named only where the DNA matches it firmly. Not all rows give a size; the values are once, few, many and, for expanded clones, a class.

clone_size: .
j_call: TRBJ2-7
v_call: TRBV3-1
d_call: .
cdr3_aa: CASSQSPGAGDSYEQYF
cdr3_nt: TGTGCCAGCAGCCAGAGCCCTGGGGCAGGGGACTCCTACGAGCAGTACTTC

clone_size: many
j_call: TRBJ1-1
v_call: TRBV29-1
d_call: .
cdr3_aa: CSVKMAMKGNTEAFF
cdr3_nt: TGCAGCGTTAAAATGGCAATGAAGGGGAACACTGAAGCTTTCTTT

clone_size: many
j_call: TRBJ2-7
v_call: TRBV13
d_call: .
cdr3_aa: CASSSMDGFSSYEQYF
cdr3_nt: TGTGCCAGCAGCTCCATGGACGGTTTCAGCTCCTACGAGCAGTACTTC

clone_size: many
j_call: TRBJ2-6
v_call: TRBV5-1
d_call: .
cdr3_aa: CASSSGFSGANVLTF
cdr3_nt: TGCGCCAGCAGCTCTGGTTTTTCTGGGGCCAACGTCCTGACTTTC

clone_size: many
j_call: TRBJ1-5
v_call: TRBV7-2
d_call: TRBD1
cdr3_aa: CASSPAGTDQPQHF
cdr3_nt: TGTGCCAGCAGCCCAGCCGGGACAGATCAGCCCCAGCATTTT

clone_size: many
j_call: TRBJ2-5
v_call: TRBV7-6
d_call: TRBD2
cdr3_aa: CASSFTLAATWAQYF
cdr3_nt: TGTGCCAGCAGCTTTACACTAGCGGCCACCTGGGCCCAGTACTTC

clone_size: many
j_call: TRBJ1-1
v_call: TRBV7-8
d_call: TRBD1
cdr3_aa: CASRPGTGGIGFF
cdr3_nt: TGTGCCAGCAGGCCCGGGACAGGGGGGATCGGTTTCTTT

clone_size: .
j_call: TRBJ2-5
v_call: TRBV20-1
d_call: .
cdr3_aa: CSGTTGEQETQYF
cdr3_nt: TGCAGTGGGACGACCGGGGAACAAGAGACCCAGTACTTC

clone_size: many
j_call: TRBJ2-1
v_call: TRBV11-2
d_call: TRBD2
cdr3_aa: CASSLNLAGVGYNEQFF
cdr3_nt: TGTGCCAGCAGCTTAAACCTAGCGGGAGTTGGCTACAATGAGCAGTTCTTC

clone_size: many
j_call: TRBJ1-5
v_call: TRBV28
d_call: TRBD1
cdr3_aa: CASSFWDYRGGQPQHF
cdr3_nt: TGTGCCAGCAGTTTTTGGGATTACAGGGGAGGGCAGCCCCAGCATTTT

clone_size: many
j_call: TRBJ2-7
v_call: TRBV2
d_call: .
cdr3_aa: CASIRATFYEQYF
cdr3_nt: TGTGCCAGCATTCGCGCTACCTTCTACGAGCAGTACTTC

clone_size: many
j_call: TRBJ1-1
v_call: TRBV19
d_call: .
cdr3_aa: CASSKSLRSGYGEAFF
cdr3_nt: TGTGCCAGTAGTAAGTCACTAAGGTCTGGTTACGGTGAAGCTTTCTTT

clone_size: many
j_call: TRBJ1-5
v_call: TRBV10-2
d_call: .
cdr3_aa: CASSESLVKNQPQHF
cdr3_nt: TGCGCCAGCAGTGAGTCCCTTGTTAAGAATCAGCCCCAGCATTTT

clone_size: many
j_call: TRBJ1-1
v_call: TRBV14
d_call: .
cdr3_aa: CASSRNRAGAAFF
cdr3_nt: TGTGCCAGCAGCCGCAACAGGGCAGGGGCAGCTTTCTTT

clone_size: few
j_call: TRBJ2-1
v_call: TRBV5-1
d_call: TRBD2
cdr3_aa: CASTSRGTSGSMGSYNEQFF
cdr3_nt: TGCGCCAGCACGTCCCGGGGGACTAGCGGGAGTATGGGATCCTACAATGAGCAGTTCTTC

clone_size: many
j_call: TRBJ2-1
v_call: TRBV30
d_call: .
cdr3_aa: CAWSRGLIYNEQFF
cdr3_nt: TGTGCCTGGAGTCGGGGACTGATCTACAATGAGCAGTTCTTC

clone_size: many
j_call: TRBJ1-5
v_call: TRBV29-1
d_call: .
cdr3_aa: CSVPRGPWNQPQHF
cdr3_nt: TGCAGCGTTCCTCGTGGCCCGTGGAATCAGCCCCAGCATTTT

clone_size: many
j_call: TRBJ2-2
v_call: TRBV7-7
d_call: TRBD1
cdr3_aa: CASSPGTGTGELFF
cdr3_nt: TGTGCTAGCAGCCCCGGGACAGGGACCGGGGAGCTGTTTTTT

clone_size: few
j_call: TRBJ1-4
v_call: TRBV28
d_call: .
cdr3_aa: CASSRSGSINEKLFF
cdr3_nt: TGTGCCAGCAGTCGGAGCGGGTCCATTAATGAAAAACTGTTTTTT

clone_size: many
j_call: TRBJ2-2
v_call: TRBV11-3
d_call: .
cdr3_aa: CASSLGSNRELFF
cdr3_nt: TGTGCCAGCAGCTTAGGTAGTAACCGGGAGCTGTTTTTT

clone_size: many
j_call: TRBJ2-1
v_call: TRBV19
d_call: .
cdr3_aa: CASSIGKGPGDGSWEQFF
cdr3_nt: TGTGCCAGTAGTATAGGAAAGGGACCTGGCGACGGGTCTTGGGAGCAGTTCTTC

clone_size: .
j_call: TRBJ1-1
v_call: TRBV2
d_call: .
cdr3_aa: CASNGVGRDTEAFF
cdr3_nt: TGTGCCAGCAACGGGGTAGGGCGGGACACTGAAGCTTTCTTT

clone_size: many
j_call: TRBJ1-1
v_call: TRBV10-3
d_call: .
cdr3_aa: CAISGRQDTEAFF
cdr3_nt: TGTGCCATCAGTGGAAGGCAGGACACTGAAGCTTTCTTT

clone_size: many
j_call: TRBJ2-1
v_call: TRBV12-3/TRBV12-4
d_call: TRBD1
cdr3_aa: CASSRQGEVNEQFF
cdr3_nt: TGTGCCAGCAGCCGACAGGGGGAGGTGAATGAGCAGTTCTTC

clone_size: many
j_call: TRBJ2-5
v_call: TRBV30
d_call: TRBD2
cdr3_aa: CAWNGGRLETQYF
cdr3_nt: TGTGCCTGGAATGGCGGGAGATTAGAGACCCAGTACTTC

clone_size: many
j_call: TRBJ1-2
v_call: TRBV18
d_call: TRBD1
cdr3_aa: CASSPSGTDGYTF
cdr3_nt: TGTGCCAGCTCACCCTCCGGGACAGACGGCTACACCTTC

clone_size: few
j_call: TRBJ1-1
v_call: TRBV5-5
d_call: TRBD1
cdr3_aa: CASRTGTGRGAFF
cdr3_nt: TGTGCCAGCAGAACAGGGACAGGGCGGGGAGCTTTCTTT

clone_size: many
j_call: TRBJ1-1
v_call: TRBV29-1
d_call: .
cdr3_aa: CSAGGQGEAFF
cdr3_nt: TGCAGCGCCGGAGGCCAGGGTGAAGCTTTCTTT

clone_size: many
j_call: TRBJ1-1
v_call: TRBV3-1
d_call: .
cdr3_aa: CASSQQDRGAFF
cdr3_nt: TGTGCCAGCAGTCAACAGGACAGAGGAGCTTTCTTT

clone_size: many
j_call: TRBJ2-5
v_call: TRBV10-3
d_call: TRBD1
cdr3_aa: CAISEDRGQETQYF
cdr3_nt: TGTGCCATCAGTGAGGACAGGGGGCAGGAGACCCAGTACTTC

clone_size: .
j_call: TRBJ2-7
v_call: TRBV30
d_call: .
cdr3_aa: CAWSVGRSRYEQYF
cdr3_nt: TGTGCCTGGAGTGTAGGACGGTCTAGATACGAGCAGTACTTC

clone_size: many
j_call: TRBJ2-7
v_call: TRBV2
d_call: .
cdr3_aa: CASSEEAPPSGQYF
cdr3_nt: TGTGCCAGCAGTGAAGAGGCACCACCGTCCGGGCAGTACTTC

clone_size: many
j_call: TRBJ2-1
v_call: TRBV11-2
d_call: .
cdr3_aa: CASSLVRPPNEQFF
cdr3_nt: TGTGCCAGCAGCTTAGTACGACCCCCCAATGAGCAGTTCTTC

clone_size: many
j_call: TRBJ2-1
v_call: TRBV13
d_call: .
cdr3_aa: CASSLGGINNEQFF
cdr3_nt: TGTGCCAGCAGCTTAGGCGGGATTAACAATGAGCAGTTCTTC

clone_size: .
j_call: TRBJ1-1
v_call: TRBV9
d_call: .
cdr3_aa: CASSASGYGEAFF
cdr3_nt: TGTGCCAGCAGCGCCTCAGGGTATGGTGAAGCTTTCTTT

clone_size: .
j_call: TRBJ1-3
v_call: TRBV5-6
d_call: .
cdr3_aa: CASSPETGASGNTIYF
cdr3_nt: TGTGCCAGCAGCCCGGAGACAGGAGCGTCTGGAAACACCATATATTTT